The present entry profiles one TCR beta chain with its context. Its antigen is currently not known. The data belong to a study of cytomegalovirus exposure and HLA in healthy donors (dated by TCRdb to between 2016 and 2019). About the full investigation: An earlier analysis of 550 to 700 of the donors reported 276 Gb of sequence data and some 120 million unique TCR beta sequences from 150 million to 200 million T cells. An early release covering more than 500 HLA-typed donors comprised 250 to 350 gigabases of sequencing data and 85 million to 100 million unique TCR sequences. The genetic ancestry cluster associated with self-reported Caucasian donors included about four fifths of the roughly 400 genotyped donors. The study aimed to test whether signatures of past pathogen exposure could be identified by cataloging public T cell receptors. The T cell repertoires of around 670 subjects were profiled by immunosequencing and related to cytomegalovirus serostatus. Besides the first cohort of about 730 subjects, a separate validation cohort made up of over 100 different subjects was used. To predict cytomegalovirus infection status, the study combined high-throughput TCR immunosequencing, statistical association of individual TCRs with disease status, and machine learning. A later analysis re-examined previously published TCR beta repertoires from 610 or so donors and added high-resolution HLA genotyping to investigate patterns of TCR occurrence. In the later analysis, no new phenotypic data were used to find candidate immune exposures; instead, reliance was placed on TCR beta sequences and their occurrence across donors. To decide whether each TCR beta V gene segment behaved as functional or pseudogenic, an earlier analysis of some 600 of the donors relied on high-throughput TCR beta sequencing. Donor age, sex, ethnicity and CMV serostatus were compiled alongside the repertoire data. A later genetic analysis used genome-wide SNP genotypes for about 65% of the 666 donors, treating that subset as a discovery cohort. Every repertoire in the discovery cohort had been generated on one and the same sequencing platform. Both class I and class II loci were covered by HLA typing, at four-digit resolution. Typing coverage varied by locus: roughly 629-630 donors for A, B, C, DRB1 and DQB1; roughly 500 for DQA1; around 610 for DPA1; 450 to 480 for DPB1. A few DR-DQ haplotypes were treated as single units for association and clustering because of strong linkage in the cohort. On average, 235,054 unique TCR beta nucleotide sequences were sequenced per donor among roughly 430 genotyped donors of the cohort, with around 19% of those sequences being non-productive. Beyond this particular receptor, the publication reports: The cohort was sequenced for TCR beta chains only, and without alpha or paired-chain data the features that could be detected were limited. A later analysis reported that several top co-occurrence clusters appeared linked to parvovirus B19, influenza, CMV and Epstein-Barr virus. Roughly uniform sequencing depth across donors was assumed in presence/absence analyses, although this assumption may not hold. A later analysis associated 15,000 to 20,000 TCR beta sequences with specific HLA alleles at a false discovery rate of 0.05. In an earlier analysis of around 600 of the donors, most TCR beta V segments appeared in productive rearrangements about 90% or about 30% of the time, broadly matching IMGT annotations. Across donors, most TCR sequences were observed very rarely, whereas some public TCRs were present in many individuals. An association between a missense DCLRE1C variant and V-gene and J-gene trimming of TCR beta chains was found in a later genetic analysis and replicated in an independent cohort. In a later analysis, HLA-associated TCR beta chains were found to be more clonally expanded and to have lower generation probabilities than equally common non-associated chains. The classifier was reported to diagnose cytomegalovirus status with high specificity and sensitivity in both the original and validation cohorts. According to the authors, the approach could potentially be generalized to other disease states and immunological phenotypes. The study gave a list of around 170 TCR beta chains associated with cytomegalovirus. A further reported finding was that TCR beta sequences accurately predicted the HLA-A and HLA-B alleles for most subjects in the first cohort. HLA typing was unavailable for some donors at each locus, so association tests used only the typed subset. CMV serostatus was the only immune exposure information available for the cohort. A cluster of highly shared sequence variants was judged likely to be a technical artifact of the sequencing pipeline. According to a later analysis, TCR association rates differed among HLA loci, with DRB1 alleles showing the most associated TCRs and HLA-C alleles showing the fewest. Because counts were too low, more than 15 rarely observed V segments, including chromosome 9 orphons, were excluded from the earlier analysis of around 590 of the donors. According to a later genetic analysis, donors in an Asian-associated ancestry cluster had fewer N-insertions in productive TCRs than the approximately 700-donor mean. When HLA alleles, especially DR and DQ, strongly co-occurred, TCR associations were difficult to assign to individual alleles. A few of the identified cytomegalovirus-associated TCR beta chains were confirmed in vitro to be specific for cytomegalovirus antigens. According to a later analysis, most CMV-associated TCR beta chains appeared to be HLA-restricted, and the HLA associations seemed to be driven largely by CMV exposure. Linkage disequilibrium might explain the correlated functional status among segregating V segments, but an unknown experimental factor could not be ruled out.

The method behind the library was the immunoSEQ multiplex PCR assay. A mixture of 60 forward primers for TCR Vbeta segments and 13 reverse primers for TCR Jbeta segments was used in the multiplex PCR. The CDR3 region of rearranged TCR beta genes was amplified from genomic DNA with a multiplex PCR assay. On the Illumina HiSeq System, the amplified TCR beta libraries were sequenced as 87-base-pair reads. The source study handled its data this way. A later analysis counted 65 million to 90 million unique TCR beta chains across the approximately 700 repertoires, and some 11 million of these chains were shared by at least two donors. Raw reads were error-corrected and collapsed into unique sequences with a nearest-neighbor algorithm that merged closely related sequences to remove PCR and sequencing errors. To assign V, D and J gene segments, CDR3 sequences were aligned to IMGT reference sequences. For a sequence to be retained, a match of at least six nucleotides was required to both a V gene segment and a J gene segment. A rearrangement was called productive if the CDR3 had no stop codons and remained in frame with V and J, and every other rearrangement was called non-productive. CDR3 was defined according to IMGT convention as the region running from the second conserved V-encoded cysteine to the conserved J-encoded phenylalanine. The earlier analysis of 550 to 650 of the donors excluded any sequence lacking an unambiguous match to a single V gene segment. An earlier analysis of roughly 590 of the donors called V segments functional above 56.7% productive rearrangements and segregating when the between-donor standard deviation exceeded 5%. A statistical classification framework was built for diagnosing cytomegalovirus status from the catalog of TCR beta chain sequences. V and J gene assignment, in a later analysis, came from comparing TCR nucleotide sequences with IMGT/GENE-DB human TR gene sequences. The TCRdist pipeline was used in a later analysis to assign CDR3 sequences and most-parsimonious VDJ recombination scenarios. In a later analysis, every TCR beta chain was defined by the combination of its CDR3 amino acid sequence and its V-gene family, and reads without a unique V-gene family were dropped. In a later analysis, 500 to 650 highly shared, low-generation-probability nucleotide sequences were removed to address suspected cross-contamination and a sequencing artifact. In a later analysis, a clonal expansion index was calculated for each public chain from normalized within-repertoire ranks of inferred template counts. A later analysis computed generation probabilities with a VDJ recombination model fitted to out-of-frame rearrangements, and checked the results against IGoR. In a later analysis, TCR-TCR, TCR-HLA and TCR-CMV co-occurrence was scored with hypergeometric tests, and a repertoire-size bias correction was applied to TCR pairs. A later analysis estimated false discovery rates by permuting HLA or CMV assignments 20 times. In a later analysis, co-occurring TCRs were grouped with DBSCAN, and TCRdist sequence similarity was added when clustering was performed within HLA-allele-positive subsets. Repertoires with fewer than 30,000 or more than 120,000 public chains were left out of co-occurrence clustering, as were a handful of repertoires with anomalous nucleotide sharing. As stored in TCRdb, this immuneACCESS dataset retains in-frame rearrangements with V and J assigned. A fraction of the clones does not appear; measured against another copy, unresolved V genes explain less than half of the discrepancy, and the remainder lacks a known reason. V, J and clone size reflect that table, while D and trimming were determined from the DNA. The table of this sample itemizes 70,000 to 90,000 clones. 3% to 4% of the sample comes from the top ten.

The cohort was made up of approximately 670 healthy bone marrow donors. Cohort members were all nominally healthy when sampled, although unrecorded immune exposures were likely present. The donor tested CMV seropositive and was one of the 289 seropositive cohort members. Each donor provided a peripheral blood sample, and peripheral blood mononuclear cells were used for TCR beta sequencing. The Qiagen DNeasy Blood Extraction Kit was used to extract genomic DNA from the blood cell samples. The sample comprised PBMCs. This sequence originates from a man aged 18 to 35 in good health and CMV-seropositive.

The encoded CDR3 is CASSNGRRGEQYF. At the DNA level, the sequence is TGTGCCAGCAGCAACGGGAGGCGAGGGGAGCAGTACTTC. The V gene is TRBV6-5 and the J gene is TRBJ2-7; the central 7 bases match TRBD2. The cysteine opens and the phenylalanine closes a CDR3 of 13 amino acids. CDR3 DNA is the only sequence kept; it has 39 bases, read in frame from the first base. From V the trimming removes 6 bases and from J it removes 7 bases, while the gene matches leave 9 bases of the junction unaccounted for. As encoded in the germline V gene, CDR1 is MNHEY while CDR2 is SVGAGI.